The rows below give T cell receptor beta chains drawn from one sample of a study of cytomegalovirus exposure and HLA in healthy donors. Here immunoSEQ multiplex PCR was the method, and the copy in TCRdb shows in-frame clones only, minus some. The repertoire has around 250,000 clones, around 87% of them found once; the top ten carry 0.35% to 0.4%. The sequenced sample consisted of PBMCs. The receptor set was obtained from a woman between 18 and 29 years old in good health and CMV-seronegative. Both conserved end residues are part of each CDR3. Each record gives: V gene, D gene, CDR3 protein. D genes are given only for firm matches.

TRBV28 TRBD1 CASSPRPDRDPYEQYF
TRBV19 NA CASSNGAGRNTEAFF
TRBV2 TRBD2 CASSFLAGGPDEQFF
TRBV5-1 TRBD1 CASSPRTGWDSPLHF
TRBV9 TRBD1 CASSPQGGQNYNEQFF
TRBV27 NA CASRMSSGNTIYF
TRBV28 NA CASSKLGGQPQHF
TRBV9 TRBD2 CASSGIAGGPEQYF
TRBV7-8 TRBD1 CASSLGGDRRYQPQHF
TRBV7-7 NA CASSPLISSYNSPLHF
TRBV6-6 TRBD1 CASSGQANTEAFF
TRBV10-3 NA CAISDQGFYGYTF
TRBV5-1 NA CASSLVGQYNEQFF
TRBV9 TRBD1 CASSVTGASGNTIYF
TRBV6-5 NA CASSYEVVETQYF
TRBV4-1 NA CASRPAWRGNEKLFF
TRBV30 NA CAWRAQSSYNSPLHF
TRBV4-3 NA CASSRGSVLSSYNEQFF
TRBV4-1 NA CASSQVAGDNGNVLTF
TRBV2 NA CASSEPRGGIPPETQYF
TRBV5-8 NA CASSLNSPSYEQYF
TRBV7-9 NA CASSLDVPGLNQPQHF
TRBV6-6 NA CASSPHTGSNQPQHF
TRBV30 TRBD1 CASTGVVETQYF
TRBV4-3 TRBD1 CASSQDYADRGGNQPQHF
TRBV5-6 NA CASSFQSTDTQYF
TRBV12-5 NA CASGFGGRTEAFF
TRBV5-6 NA CASSFRGGVNSPLHF
TRBV4-2 NA CASSQVVESRPQHF
TRBV7-2 NA CASSLVRNYGYTF
TRBV5-1 TRBD1 CASSLGTGGNGYTF
TRBV7-9 NA CASSLAGDLFEQYF
TRBV11-2 NA CASSLVTADYEQYF
TRBV19 TRBD1 CASSTGQGRFAFF
TRBV7-9 NA CASSPQANTGELFF
TRBV2 NA CASMADLNSPLHF
TRBV14 NA CASSRGPFEDSPLHF
TRBV9 TRBD1 CASSRGQTSSYEQYF
TRBV7-9 NA CASSPKTANTGELFF
TRBV4-1 NA CASSQVLATDTQYF
TRBV6-4 TRBD2 CASSRTSGGIYNEQFF
TRBV4-1 NA CASSQEQGGVEQTQYF
TRBV7-7 TRBD2 CASSSSELRGSTKETQYF
TRBV7-2 TRBD1 CASSLEGDRAYYQETQYF
TRBV6-1 TRBD1 CASSEAGGAGQPQHF
TRBV19 NA CASSSEGQHTQYF
TRBV28 NA CASSPPTGWEDLNTEAFF
TRBV5-1 TRBD2 CASSPGLASTDTQYF
TRBV30 NA CAWIHFAYGYTF
TRBV16 NA CASSPQLGGSYEQYF
TRBV6-6 NA CASTYSRNTGELFF
TRBV9 NA CASSPRDIWNAEAFF
TRBV27 NA CASSLTPFKDRYTGELFF
TRBV27 NA CASSFSRGGTDTQYF